These 30 T cell receptor beta chains were sequenced from one sample in a study of cytomegalovirus exposure and HLA in healthy donors. Both 60 Vbeta primers and 13 Jbeta primers went into the PCR. Profiled with immunoSEQ multiplex PCR; TCRdb holds only in-frame clones, not every one. The sample holds around 99,000 clones, 60% to 80% seen once. The material sequenced was PBMCs. The receptors here all came from a middle-aged man in good health and CMV-seronegative.

The chain employs TRBV29-1 and TRBJ1-1, with 8 bases that match TRBD1. CDR3 size: 15 residues. CDR1 and CDR2 from the germline V gene are SQVTM and ANQGSEA. Germline trimming cut 1 base from V and 2 bases from J; bases unmatched to any gene: 6. CDR3: CSVEGPGGGNTEAFF. CDR3 nucleotides: TGCAGCGTTGAAGGCCCAGGGGGCGGAAACACTGAAGCTTTCTTT.

Concerning this clone itself: This same CDR3 is encoded by further DNA sequences in the sample. The J gene is TRBJ2-7, the V gene TRBV5-1; maybe TRBD1 (5 bases). The CDR3 sequence is 15 residues long. The V end lost 0 bases, the J end lost 2 bases, and 12 bases lay between the germline ends. Germline V gene lookup returns CDR1 SGHRS and CDR2 YFSETQ. The DNA of the CDR3 is TGCGCCAGCAGCTTGGCAGGGCAAGGGGCCTACGAGCAGTACTTC. Amino acid sequence: CASSLAGQGAYEQYF. Variable domain in full (rest from reference TRBV5-1 and TRBJ2-7): KAGVTQTPRYLIKTRGQQVTLSCSPISGHRSVSWYQQTPGQGLQFLFEYFSETQRNKGNFPGRFSGRQFSNSRSEMNVSTLELGDSALYLCASSLAGQGAYEQYFGPGTRLTVT.

This chain joins TRBV13 and TRBJ2-1; TRBD1 agrees at 7 bases. The length of the CDR3 is 14 residues. Looked up from germline, CDR1 is PRHDT and CDR2 is FYEKMQ (reference sequence). The V and J ends lost 5 bases and 7 bases, in that order; junction bases with no gene match: 8. CDR3 in DNA: TGTGCCAGCAGCCCGCGACAGGGTACGAATGAGCAGTTCTTC. This translates into CASSPRQGTNEQFF.

This sequence joins TRBV5-6 and TRBJ1-5; D possibly corresponds to TRBD1 (6 bases). The CDR3 is 15 amino acids. Germline-derived CDR1 and CDR2 are SGHDT and YYEEEE. V lost 2 bases to trimming and J lost 2 bases, with 11 bases between them. CDR3 protein: CASSLSGGRNQPQHF. The CDR3 nucleotides read TGTGCCAGCAGCTTAAGCGGGGGCCGCAATCAGCCCCAGCATTTT.

The chain joins TRBV28 to TRBJ1-2; 7 nucleotides align to TRBD1. V shed 5 bases and J 4 bases; nucleotides not matched to a gene: 7. In germline, CDR1 is MDHEN, CDR2 SYDVKM. The CDR3 has 14 residues. CDR3 residues: CASSPMGQIYGYTF. The CDR3 DNA sequence: TGTGCCAGCAGTCCGATGGGACAGATCTATGGCTACACCTTC.

The chain combines TRBV9 with TRBJ2-1; TRBD2 aligns across 10 bases. The CDR3 has 16 residues. Germline V gene sequence: CDR1 SGDLS, CDR2 YYNGEE. Losses at the gene ends were 1 base for V and 3 bases for J; bases not matched to a gene: 4. The CDR3 sequence: CASSVTSGGGYNEQFF. The CDR3 DNA reads as TGTGCCAGCAGCGTAACCAGCGGGGGGGGCTACAATGAGCAGTTCTTC.

Here the CDR3 DNA reads TGTGCCAGCAGCTTTAACAGGGGGCAAACTAATGAAAAACTGTTTTTT. Its translation: CASSFNRGQTNEKLFF. The chain carries TRBV11-2 and TRBJ1-4; 9 bases agree with TRBD1. Unmatched junction bases numbered 3, after V lost 3 bases and J lost 1 base. The CDR3 spans 16 residues. Germline V gene data show CDR1 as SGHAT and CDR2 as FQNNGV.

The chain links TRBV29-1 to TRBJ2-5; 8 nucleotides match TRBD2. The CDR3 has 17 amino acids. The V and J ends lost 0 bases and 4 bases, in that order; junction bases with no gene match: 13. Germline V gives CDR1 SQVTM, CDR2 ANQGSEA. CDR3 DNA sequence: TGCAGCGTTGAAGATAGGGGACTAGGGTGGTTGGGAGAGACCCAGTACTTC. Residues: CSVEDRGLGWLGETQYF.

The gene calls are TRBV6-5 and TRBJ2-7; 9 bases are a match to TRBD1. Trimming removed 1 base from V and 6 bases from J; junction bases left unmatched: 7. The CDR3 has 15 amino acids. Germline V gene sequence: CDR1 MNHEY, CDR2 SVGAGI. The chain's CDR3 is CASSYFLQGAGEQYF. Here the CDR3 DNA reads TGTGCCAGCAGTTACTTCCTACAGGGGGCCGGCGAGCAGTACTTC.

The table lists this clone with a count of one. V gene TRBV6-5 combines with J gene TRBJ2-7, with 8 bases aligning to TRBD1. Trimming at V came to 5 bases and at J to 1 base, leaving 7 bases not matched to a gene. From germline, CDR1 is MNHEY and CDR2 SVGAGI. The CDR3 is made up of 15 amino acids. CDR3 coding DNA: TGTGCCAGCAGTAGATCAGGGGGCTTATCCTACGAGCAGTACTTC. It codes for CASSRSGGLSYEQYF.

V is TRBV5-4 and J is TRBJ2-1; possible D gene TRBD2, 7 bases. Per the germline V gene, CDR1 is SGHNT and CDR2 is YYREEE (reference sequence). V gave up 5 bases and J gave up 5 bases, with 20 bases separating them. The CDR3 extends over 16 amino acids. The CDR3 here is CASRRGGGEAHNEQFF. CDR3 DNA: TGTGCCAGCAGGCGTGGAGGGGGGGAGGCCCACAATGAGCAGTTCTTC. Filled out from reference TRBV5-4 and TRBJ2-1, the complete variable domain reads ETGVTQSPTHLIKTRGQQVTLRCSSQSGHNTVSWYQQALGQGPQFIFQYYREEENGRGNFPPRFSGLQFPNYSSELNVNALELDDSALYLCASRRGGGEAHNEQFFGPGTRLTVL.

This clone was detected a few times. The chain recombines TRBV28 with TRBJ1-6; TRBD1 agrees at 10 bases. Germline CDR1 reads MDHEN; CDR2 reads SYDVKM. The CDR3 runs 17 residues. After removal of 4 bases from V and 7 bases from J, the junction contained 10 bases not matched to a gene. The CDR3 DNA reads TGTGCCAGCAGTTCCTACTCAAAGGGACAGGGGAATTCACCCCTCCACTTT. Its protein product is CASSSYSKGQGNSPLHF.

The chain uses TRBV14 and TRBJ2-2, with TRBD2 matching over 12 bases. Losses at the gene ends were 2 bases for V and 2 bases for J; bases not matched to a gene: 3. The CDR3 is 17 residues long. The germline V gene has CDR1 SGHDN and CDR2 FVKESK. DNA for the CDR3: TGTGCCAGCAGCCAACGACTAGCGGGGGCAAACACCGGGGAGCTGTTTTTT. Translation gives CASSQRLAGANTGELFF.

The gene calls are TRBV6-1 and TRBJ1-5, with D tentatively TRBD1 (6 bases). Trimming cost V 6 bases and J 9 bases, with 15 bases left between them. This CDR3 is 13 amino acids long. The germline V gene encodes CDR1 MNHNS and CDR2 SASEGT. The CDR3 DNA sequence: TGTGCCAGCAGAACAGGGTCCGGAAGGCCCCAGCATTTT. It encodes CASRTGSGRPQHF.

This chain joins TRBV28 and TRBJ1-2; possible D gene TRBD1, 5 bases. The germline gives CDR1 MDHEN, CDR2 SYDVKM. CDR3 length: 13 residues. V was trimmed by 4 bases and J by 4 bases, leaving 10 bases between them. The CDR3 here is CASSYGGVYGYTF. The CDR3 region has the DNA TGTGCCAGCAGTTACGGGGGAGTCTATGGCTACACCTTC.

The rearrangement uses TRBV5-4 and TRBJ1-1, with D perhaps matching TRBD1 (6 bases). Per the germline V gene, CDR1 is SGHNT and CDR2 is YYREEE (reference sequence). The germline V and J ends were trimmed by 0 bases and 3 bases, with 12 bases remaining between them. This CDR3 region has 15 residues. The CDR3 is CASSLAGRGDTEAFF. The CDR3 nucleotides read TGTGCCAGCAGCTTGGCCGGCAGGGGCGACACTGAAGCTTTCTTT. Complete variable domain (other parts from reference TRBV5-4 and TRBJ1-1): ETGVTQSPTHLIKTRGQQVTLRCSSQSGHNTVSWYQQALGQGPQFIFQYYREEENGRGNFPPRFSGLQFPNYSSELNVNALELDDSALYLCASSLAGRGDTEAFFGQGTRLTVV.

This chain links TRBV5-6 with TRBJ1-1; no clear D gene. Germline V gene sequence: CDR1 SGHDT, CDR2 YYEEEE. This CDR3 contains 15 residues. V lost 2 bases and J 2 bases, leaving 13 bases between the germline ends. The CDR3 nucleotides read TGTGCCAGCAGCTTTCGGAGACGGGATAACACTGAAGCTTTCTTT. Amino acid sequence: CASSFRRRDNTEAFF.

This clone was observed a few times. The chain uses TRBV14 and TRBJ2-3, with a weak D call TRBD2 (5 bases). V was cut by 0 bases and J by 9 bases, with 10 bases left in between. The germline CDR1 and CDR2 sequences are SGHDN and FVKESK. The CDR3 has 13 amino acids. For the CDR3, the DNA is TGTGCCAGCAGCCAAGATAGGACGGGAACGCAGTATTTT. Translated: CASSQDRTGTQYF.

V is TRBV5-4 and J is TRBJ1-2; D possibly corresponds to TRBD1 (5 bases). V lost 0 bases and J 6 bases, leaving 18 bases between the germline ends. Germline CDR1 SGHNT, CDR2 YYREEE (reference sequence). The CDR3 contains 16 residues. CDR3 sequence reads: CASSLDPGSISHGYTF. The CDR3 DNA reads as TGTGCCAGCAGCTTGGATCCAGGGTCCATTTCACATGGCTACACCTTC.

The V gene is TRBV10-3, the J gene TRBJ2-3; weak D call: TRBD1 (5 bases). Trimming removed 0 bases from V and 4 bases from J, with 11 bases in between. The CDR3 spans 15 residues. Germline V gene sequence: CDR1 ENHRY, CDR2 SYGVKD. The CDR3 DNA is TGTGCCATCAGTGAGTCGGCGGTAGGGGCAGATACGCAGTATTTT. Its protein product is CAISESAVGADTQYF.

The chain recombines TRBV28 with TRBJ2-3; TRBD2 matches at 7 bases. The trim removed 3 bases at V and 5 bases at J, leaving 11 bases unmatched. Germline V lookup: CDR1 MDHEN, CDR2 SYDVKM. The CDR3 totals 16 residues. The CDR3 nucleotides read TGTGCCAGCAGTTTCCCCTCCGGGGGGAGTAAAGATACGCAGTATTTT. As protein: CASSFPSGGSKDTQYF.

The V and J genes are TRBV5-1 and TRBJ2-1, with TRBD2 matching 7 bases. The CDR3 runs to 15 residues. The germline V gene encodes CDR1 SGHRS and CDR2 YFSETQ. V gave up 1 base and J gave up 9 bases; unmatched junction bases: 10. This CDR3 is CASSLIAGAPGEQFF. The CDR3 DNA is TGCGCCAGCAGCTTGATCGCGGGAGCTCCCGGTGAGCAGTTCTTC.

This clone was observed a few times. The rearrangement uses TRBV4-2 and TRBJ2-3; possibly TRBD2 for D (6 bases). The V gene lost 7 bases and the J gene lost 4 bases, with 21 bases spanning the gap. The CDR3 covers 16 residues. Germline CDR1 reads LGHNA; CDR2 reads YNFKEQ. The CDR3 loop reads CASNTGRDGSSDTQYF. The CDR3 DNA reads as TGTGCCAGCAACACCGGACGGGACGGGAGCTCAGATACGCAGTATTTT.

This clone was counted between two and nine times. A far larger clone is only one base removed, so a read error is likely. Additional DNA sequences in this sample encode the identical CDR3. The chain uses TRBV4-2 and TRBJ2-1; TRBD2 matches 11 bases. The germline CDR1 and CDR2 sequences are LGHNA and YNFKEQ. Trimming at V came to 4 bases and at J to 8 bases, leaving 10 bases not matched to a gene. The CDR3 sequence is 16 residues long. DNA of the CDR3: TGTGCCAGCAGCCGGACCGGAACTAGCGGGGGTGATGAGCAGTTCTTC. Translation gives CASSRTGTSGGDEQFF.

This chain links TRBV30 with TRBJ1-3; the match to TRBD1 covers 9 bases. After removal of 0 bases from V and 2 bases from J, the junction contained 11 bases not matched to a gene. Germline CDR1 reads GTSNPN; CDR2 reads SVGIG (reference sequence). The CDR3 totals 18 residues. The CDR3 loop reads CAWSVPGTGISAGNTIYF. In nucleotides, the CDR3 is TGTGCCTGGAGTGTACCAGGGACAGGGATCTCTGCTGGAAACACCATATATTTT.

The CDR3 DNA follows: TGTGCCAGCCAAGAAGGCGGGAGAATACATGAGCAGTTCTTC. It translates to CASQEGGRIHEQFF. V is TRBV6-6 and J is TRBJ2-1, with 7 bases matching TRBD2. CDR3 size: 14 residues. Per germline, CDR1 MNHNY and CDR2 SVGAGI (reference sequence). The V gene end was trimmed by 8 bases and the J gene end by 8 bases; junction bases not matched to a gene: 12.

The chain has TRBV13 and TRBJ2-5; 15 bases line up with TRBD2. The DNA matches TRBJ2-7 better at its end, which makes the J call doubtful. There are 17 residues in the CDR3. CDR1 is PRHDT, CDR2 FYEKMQ, per germline (reference sequence). The chain's CDR3 is CASSLTTGLAGGNEQYF. As DNA, the CDR3 is TGTGCCAGCAGCCTAACGACGGGACTAGCGGGAGGCAACGAGCAGTACTTC.

The chain has TRBV29-1 and TRBJ1-2, with D unclear. CDR3 length equals 13 residues. Germline V gives CDR1 SQVTM, CDR2 ANQGSEA. Deletions cut 2 bases from V and 1 base from J, with 8 bases between. This CDR3 is CSVEKWSNYGYTF. CDR3 nucleotides: TGCAGCGTTGAAAAGTGGAGTAACTATGGCTACACCTTC. Supplemented by reference TRBV29-1 and TRBJ1-2, the full variable domain reads SAVISQKPSRDICQRGTSLTIQCQVDSQVTMMFWYRQQPGQSLTLIATANQGSEATYESGFVIDKFPISRPNLTFSTLTVSNMSPEDSSIYLCSVEKWSNYGYTFGSGTRLTVV.

The chain is built from TRBV7-9 and TRBJ2-3, with TRBD2 matching over 9 bases. Germline lookup yields CDR1 SEHNR and CDR2 FQNEAQ (reference sequence). V gave up 2 bases and J gave up 0 bases; unmatched junction bases: 3. CDR3 length equals 16 residues. CDR3 sequence (DNA): TGTGCCAGCAGCTTATTTACTAGCGGGAGCACAGATACGCAGTATTTT. Translation gives CASSLFTSGSTDTQYF.

The rearrangement uses TRBV5-1 and TRBJ2-5; D is unresolved. CDR1 and CDR2 from the germline V gene are SGHRS and YFSETQ. V was clipped by 0 bases and J by 3 bases, with 15 bases between them. The CDR3 length is 16 residues. In DNA, the CDR3 is TGCGCCAGCAGCTTGGGTCTCAGCGCACCCGAAGAGACCCAGTACTTC. Its protein is CASSLGLSAPEETQYF.